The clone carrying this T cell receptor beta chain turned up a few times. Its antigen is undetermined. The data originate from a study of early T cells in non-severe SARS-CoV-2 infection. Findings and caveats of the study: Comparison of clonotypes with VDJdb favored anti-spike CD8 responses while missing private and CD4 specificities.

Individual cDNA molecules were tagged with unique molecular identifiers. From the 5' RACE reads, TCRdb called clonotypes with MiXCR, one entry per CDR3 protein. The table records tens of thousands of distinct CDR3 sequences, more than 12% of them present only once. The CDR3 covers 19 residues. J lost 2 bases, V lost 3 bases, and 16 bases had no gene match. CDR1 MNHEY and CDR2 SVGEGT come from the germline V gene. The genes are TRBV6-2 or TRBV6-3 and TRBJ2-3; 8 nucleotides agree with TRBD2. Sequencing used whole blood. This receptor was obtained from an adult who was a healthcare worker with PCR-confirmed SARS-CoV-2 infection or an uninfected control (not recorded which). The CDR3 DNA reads TGTGCCAGCAGTTATTCGGGGGGTGGCACTAGCGGAATCACAGATACGCAGTATTTT. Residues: CASSYSGGGTSGITDTQYF.